Following are 23 T cell receptor beta chains from one sample sequenced in a study of human T cells and chemical hapten exposure. Described time point: pre-sensitization, week 0. Treatment denoted: therapeutic diphenylcyclopropenone sensitization with weekly scalp DPC. MiXCR was run by TCRdb on the RACE reads, yielding one entry per CDR3 protein. In the table there are under 200,000 distinct CDR3 sequences, around 30% of which are singletons. The specimen was whole blood, collected in connection with sensitization to the hapten diphenylcyclopropenone (DPC). These receptors originate from a woman in her twenties or thirties with alopecia areata. Some clones in this sample may be carry-over from other donors' samples.

The rearrangement uses TRBV18 and TRBJ2-5; D unclear. The ends were cut back, 1 base at V and 2 bases at J, with 14 bases in the middle. Germline V gives CDR1 KGHSH, CDR2 LQKENI. There are 16 residues in the CDR3. CDR3 nucleotides: TGTGCCAGCTCACCACGTGTCCAGACAAGTCAAGAGACCCAGTACTTC. Its translation: CASSPRVQTSQETQYF.

The rearrangement uses TRBV12-3 or TRBV12-4 and TRBJ2-1; 13 nucleotides line up with TRBD2. Trimming took 6 bases from V and 8 from J; bases not matched to a gene: 7. The CDR3 length is 15 residues. In nucleotides, the CDR3 is TGTGCCAGCAGGACCCTCGGGACTAGCGGGGATGAGCAGTTCTTC. Translated: CASRTLGTSGDEQFF.

CDR3 coding DNA: TGCAGCGTCGGAGACTACAATGAGCAGTTCTTC. Encoded protein: CSVGDYNEQFF. The chain couples TRBV29-1 to TRBJ2-1; D gene ambiguous. The CDR3 loop spans 11 amino acids. Trimming left V 6 bases short and J 3 bases short, with 6 bases between. In germline, CDR1 is SQVTM, CDR2 ANQGSEA.

V gene TRBV18 combines with J gene TRBJ2-7, with TRBD1 as a possible D gene (5 bases). CDR1 and CDR2 from the germline V gene are KGHSH and LQKENI. The CDR3 loop spans 12 amino acids. V shed 5 bases and J shed 1 base, with 6 bases lying between them. CDR3 in DNA: TGTGCCAGCTCAGGGGCTTCCTACGAGCAGTACTTC. Protein sequence: CASSGASYEQYF.

Only a few counts were recorded for this clonotype. The rearrangement joins TRBV10-3 to TRBJ2-4; a possible D gene is TRBD2 (5 bases). V lost 3 bases, J lost 7 bases, and 13 bases lay in between. The CDR3 covers 14 residues. CDR1 is ENHRY, CDR2 SYGVKD, per germline. This CDR3 reads CAISEGSSGNIQYF. The CDR3 nucleotides are TGTGCCATCAGTGAAGGGTCATCGGGGAACATTCAGTACTTC.

This chain connects TRBV27 to TRBJ2-7; D might be TRBD1 (5 bases). Germline V CDR1 and CDR2: MNHEY, SMNVEV (reference sequence). V was shortened by 5 bases and J by 7 bases, with 12 bases between the two germline ends. This CDR3 has 12 amino acids. The CDR3 nucleotides are TGTGCCAGCAGTGATTTGGGGCGGGAGCAGTACTTC. Amino acid sequence: CASSDLGREQYF.

The V and J genes are TRBV28 and TRBJ2-7, with D tentatively TRBD2 (6 bases). The CDR3 spans 16 residues. Germline V CDR1 and CDR2: MDHEN, SYDVKM. The V end lost 5 bases, the J end lost 4 bases, and 21 bases lay between the germline ends. This CDR3 reads CASSRQPGTGEYEQYF. The CDR3 region has the DNA TGTGCCAGCAGTCGCCAGCCCGGGACTGGAGAATACGAGCAGTACTTC.

This chain links TRBV20-1 with TRBJ2-5; TRBD1 matches at 8 bases. There are 13 residues in the CDR3. The V segment lost 5 bases and the J segment 3 bases; nucleotides outside the gene matches: 5. In germline, CDR1 is DFQATT, CDR2 SNEGSKA (reference sequence). CDR3: CSAEDRVKETQYF. For the CDR3, the DNA is TGCAGTGCTGAGGACAGGGTAAAAGAGACCCAGTACTTC.

The gene calls are TRBV4-3 and TRBJ1-6, with unresolved D. Trimming removed 5 bases from V and 3 bases from J, with 11 bases in between. The CDR3 totals 15 residues. Germline-derived CDR1 and CDR2 are LGHNA and YSLEER. The CDR3 region is CASSAGLDYNSPLHF. As DNA, the CDR3 is TGCGCCAGCAGCGCGGGCCTCGACTATAATTCACCCCTCCACTTT.

This chain links TRBV29-1 with TRBJ1-2; D call uncertain. In germline, CDR1 is SQVTM, CDR2 ANQGSEA. This CDR3 has 11 residues. The V and J ends lost 8 bases and 3 bases respectively, with 10 bases between them. The CDR3 loop is CSMVWDYGYTF. In nucleotides, the CDR3 is TGCAGCATGGTATGGGACTATGGCTACACCTTC.

V gene TRBV12-5 combines with J gene TRBJ1-1; the match to TRBD1 covers 9 bases. The CDR3 has 16 amino acids. CDR1 and CDR2 (germline): LGHNT, FRNRAP. J gave up 1 base and V 2 bases, and 5 bases lay outside the gene matches. The CDR3 spells CASGLLGTGSNTEAFF. Here the CDR3 DNA reads TGTGCTAGTGGTTTGCTAGGGACAGGGTCGAACACTGAAGCTTTCTTT.

The V and J genes are TRBV3-1 and TRBJ1-2; D not resolved. The CDR3 has 13 amino acids. Per germline, CDR1 LGHDT and CDR2 YNNKEL (reference sequence). Trimming shortened V by 6 bases and J by 1 base, and 9 bases separated the two germline ends. Here the CDR3 reads CASSYSDNYGYTF. The CDR3 DNA follows: TGTGCCAGCAGTTACAGCGATAACTATGGCTACACCTTC. Full variable domain (outside the CDR3, taken from reference TRBV3-1 and TRBJ1-2): DTAVSQTPKYLVTQMGNDKSIKCEQNLGHDTMYWYKQDSKKFLKIMFSYNNKELIINETVPNRFSPKSPDKAHLNLHINSLELGDSAVYFCASSYSDNYGYTFGSGTRLTVV.

The V and J genes are TRBV28 and TRBJ1-5, with a tentative D call TRBD1 (6 bases). The CDR3 runs to 14 residues. Per the germline V gene, CDR1 is MDHEN and CDR2 is SYDVKM. V dropped 3 bases and J dropped 4 bases, with 10 bases sitting between them. This CDR3 reads CASSFAQGNQPQHF. CDR3 DNA: TGTGCCAGCAGTTTCGCACAGGGAAATCAGCCCCAGCATTTT.

The J gene is TRBJ1-1, the V gene TRBV29-1; weak D call: TRBD1 (5 bases). The CDR3 contains 13 residues. The V end lost 6 bases, the J end lost 0 bases, and 11 bases lay between the germline ends. Germline V gene lookup returns CDR1 SQVTM and CDR2 ANQGSEA. The CDR3 region has the DNA TGCAGCGTGGGACGACAGTTGAACACTGAAGCTTTCTTT. The encoded protein is CSVGRQLNTEAFF.

V usage is TRBV2 and J usage is TRBJ2-1, with D unclear. V shed 3 bases and J shed 4 bases, with 10 bases lying between them. This CDR3 is built from 14 residues. Germline lookup yields CDR1 SNHLY and CDR2 FYNNEI. CDR3 in amino acids: CASSEMAEYNEQFF. The CDR3 DNA is TGTGCCAGCAGTGAGATGGCGGAGTACAATGAGCAGTTCTTC.

The chain links TRBV21-1 to TRBJ2-7. TRBV21-1 is a listed pseudogene. This CDR3 contains 15 residues. In nucleotides, the CDR3 is TGTGCCAGCAGCCCAAGACGGCAGCTCTCCTACGAGCAGTACTTC. Its protein product is CASSPRRQLSYEQYF.

The V and J genes are TRBV5-1 and TRBJ2-3, with TRBD1 identical over 7 bases. The germline V gene encodes CDR1 SGHRS and CDR2 YFSETQ. Trimming took 3 bases from V and 1 from J; bases not matched to a gene: 14. The CDR3 extends over 18 amino acids. The CDR3 bases are TGCGCCAGCAGCTCCTCACCAAGGGGGCAGATCCGCACAGATACGCAGTATTTT. Residues: CASSSSPRGQIRTDTQYF.

This clonotype was picked up many times. This rearrangement joins TRBV6-5 to TRBJ2-7; D call uncertain. Germline V gene data show CDR1 as MNHEY and CDR2 as SVGAGI. V gave up 8 bases and J gave up 3 bases, with 20 bases separating them. The CDR3 is 15 residues long. CDR3 amino acids: CASSSAPDGYYEQYF. CDR3 DNA: TGTGCCAGCTCATCGGCTCCGGACGGATACTACGAGCAGTACTTC.

V usage is TRBV6-2 or TRBV6-3 and J usage is TRBJ2-6; D unresolved. CDR3 size: 17 residues. V lost 4 bases to trimming and J lost 4 bases, with 17 bases between them. CDR1 and CDR2 from the germline V gene are MNHEY and SVGEGT. The CDR3 coding sequence is TGTGCCAGCAGTTTCGCTCGCCGCCAGGCCGGGGCCAACGTCCTGACTTTC. Protein product: CASSFARRQAGANVLTF.

The rearrangement joins TRBV29-1 to TRBJ1-1; tentatively, D is TRBD1 (6 bases). V was pared by 6 bases and J by 4 bases, with 12 bases between. Per the germline V gene, CDR1 is SQVTM and CDR2 is ANQGSEA. This CDR3 is 12 amino acids long. The CDR3 loop reads CSVDGGLTEAFF. The CDR3 nucleotides are TGCAGCGTCGATGGGGGCCTCACTGAAGCTTTCTTT.

The rearrangement links TRBV28 to TRBJ2-5, with 7 nucleotides matching TRBD1. This CDR3 comprises 15 residues. After removal of 3 bases from V and 5 bases from J, the junction contained 9 bases not matched to a gene. Germline lookup yields CDR1 MDHEN and CDR2 SYDVKM. The CDR3: CASSLAQGILETQYF. The CDR3, as DNA: TGTGCCAGCAGTTTGGCACAGGGGATCTTGGAGACCCAGTACTTC.

This clonotype was found a few times. The chain uses TRBV28 and TRBJ1-1, with D possibly TRBD1 on 5 matching bases. The CDR3 has 14 amino acids. In germline, CDR1 is MDHEN, CDR2 SYDVKM. Trimming took 5 bases from V and 6 from J, leaving 16 bases between them. Written as DNA, the CDR3 is TGTGCCAGCAGTCCCGCTTTGGGGGGAGCTGAAGCTTTCTTT. Amino acid sequence: CASSPALGGAEAFF.

J is TRBJ2-5 and V is TRBV12-5; 13 bases map to TRBD2. The CDR3 totals 16 residues. With V trimmed by 5 bases and J by 5 bases, 8 bases remained unmatched. Germline V lookup: CDR1 LGHNT, CDR2 FRNRAP. The CDR3 region has the DNA TGTGCTAGTGGTACCGGACTAGCGGGAGCAAGCGAGACCCAGTACTTC. This encodes CASGTGLAGASETQYF.